This entry lists 17 T cell receptor beta chains sequenced from one sample in a study of tumour-infiltrating T cells in Burkitt lymphoma. Using immunoSEQ multiplex PCR, the repertoire was profiled, and TCRdb retains in-frame clones only, with some absent. The sample gives over 250 clones, about an eighth of which show up once; around 15% is in the top ten. Sequencing used tumor tissue. Receptors originate from a human donor with Burkitt lymphoma.

A few counts support this clone. The chain joins TRBV4-1 to TRBJ1-3, with D tentatively TRBD1 (6 bases). Trimming stripped 1 base from V and 2 bases from J, with 12 bases between. CDR3 length equals 16 residues. Germline CDR1 reads MGHRA; CDR2 reads YSYEKL. This chain's CDR3 is CASSQATGWAGNTIYF. DNA for the CDR3: TGCGCCAGCAGCCAAGCAACAGGGTGGGCTGGAAACACCATATATTTT.

The chain links TRBV27 to TRBJ1-5; no clear D. Germline CDR1 is MNHEY and CDR2 is SMNVEV (reference sequence). Trimming stripped 4 bases from V and 2 bases from J, with 12 bases between. The CDR3 contains 15 residues. CDR3 in DNA: TGTGCCAGCAGTTCAAAGGGAGGGCGCAATCAGCCCCAGCATTTT. Amino acid sequence: CASSSKGGRNQPQHF.

V is TRBV28 and J is TRBJ1-3; the D is unclear. There are 15 residues in the CDR3. In germline, CDR1 is MDHEN, CDR2 SYDVKM. Deletions cut 6 bases from V and 0 bases from J, with 12 bases between. CDR3 nucleotide sequence: TGTGCCAGCAGCAGAACCGCAGGCTCTGGAAACACCATATATTTT. Its protein product is CASSRTAGSGNTIYF.

Regarding this clone: The missing conserved phenylalanine or tryptophan at the end of this CDR3 makes a read error likely. V usage is TRBV2 and J usage is TRBJ2-3, with D hard to call. Trimming took 5 bases from V and 8 from J, leaving 8 bases between them. The CDR3 is made up of 11 amino acids. The V gene's germline CDR1 is SNHLY and CDR2 FYNNEI. The CDR3 nucleotides are TGTGCCAGCAGTCCCCGGCCTACGCAGTATCTT. Translating it yields CASSPRPTQYL.

As for this clone: Within the sample, other DNA sequences also encode this same CDR3. The genes are TRBV18 and TRBJ1-6, with D maybe TRBD1 (6 bases). The V end was cut by 0 bases, the J end by 7 bases, with 7 bases between. CDR1 KGHSH and CDR2 LQKENI come from the germline V gene. The CDR3 is 14 residues long. In nucleotides, the CDR3 is TGTGCCAGCTCACCACCGGGGGCAAATTCACCCCTCCACTTT. As protein: CASSPPGANSPLHF.

This clone was counted only a few times. This chain joins TRBV5-1 and TRBJ2-5, with 14 bases fitting TRBD2. This CDR3 contains 16 residues. The J segment lost 5 bases and the V segment lost 7 bases, leaving 10 bases of the junction unmatched. From germline, CDR1 is SGHRS and CDR2 YFSETQ. The CDR3, as DNA: TGCGCCAGCCGCCCCGGACTAGCGGGGGGCGGGGAGACCCAGTACTTC. Translation gives CASRPGLAGGGETQYF. The complete variable domain, with remaining parts taken from reference TRBV5-1 and TRBJ2-5, reads KAGVTQTPRYLIKTRGQQVTLSCSPISGHRSVSWYQQTPGQGLQFLFEYFSETQRNKGNFPGRFSGRQFSNSRSEMNVSTLELGDSALYLCASRPGLAGGGETQYFGPGTRLLVL.

V gene TRBV7-7 combines with J gene TRBJ2-5; 9 bases line up with TRBD1. This CDR3 has 15 residues. Looked up from germline, CDR1 is SSHAT and CDR2 is FNYEAQ (reference sequence). The V gene end was trimmed by 5 bases and the J gene end by 4 bases; junction bases not matched to a gene: 8. The CDR3 DNA is TGTGCCAGCAGCCCAGCGGGGACAGGGCGAGAGACCCAGTACTTC. Its translation: CASSPAGTGRETQYF.

To note about this clone: Its ends do not fully match the called genes, so a read error is possible. The chain combines TRBV4-1 with TRBJ1-2, with D uncertain. CDR3 size: 15 residues. Germline V gene sequence: CDR1 MGHRA, CDR2 YSYEKL. Here the CDR3 DNA reads TGCGCCAGCAGCCAAGATCCGAGGGTGATCTATGGCTATATCTTC. Its protein is CASSQDPRVIYGYIF.

The chain combines TRBV27 with TRBJ2-7; no reliable D call. V lost 3 bases to trimming and J lost 2 bases, with 5 bases between them. The germline gives CDR1 MNHEY, CDR2 SMNVEV (reference sequence). The CDR3 consists of 12 residues. CDR3 in amino acids: CASSFLAYEQYF. The CDR3 DNA reads TGTGCCAGCAGTTTTCTGGCCTACGAGCAGTACTTC.

This clone has a handful of counts. In this CDR3 the conserved last residue, phenylalanine or tryptophan, is missing, so a read error is likely. No DNA is shown, since the ends of the CDR3 on it are uncertain; the CDR3 is the one TCRdb lists. This chain joins TRBV16 and TRBJ1-2. Germline CDR1 and CDR2: KGHSY and FQNENV. From its first to its last residue, the CDR3 has 15 amino acids. The CDR3 is CASSSRWVVRKTYGY.

The chain carries TRBV5-1 and TRBJ2-1; the match to TRBD2 covers 9 bases. Per the germline V gene, CDR1 is SGHRS and CDR2 is YFSETQ. With 2 bases clipped from V and 7 bases from J, the junction kept 10 bases outside the gene matches. The CDR3 is made up of 16 amino acids. The CDR3 nucleotides are TGCGCCAGCAGCTTTACCGGGACTAGCTTTTCAAATGAGCAGTTCTTC. Amino acids: CASSFTGTSFSNEQFF.

A few counts support this clone. The chain joins TRBV6-5 to TRBJ1-5; D possibly corresponds to TRBD1 (6 bases). CDR3 length: 15 amino acids. CDR1 is MNHEY and CDR2 is SVGAGI in the germline V gene. V gave up 6 bases and J gave up 4 bases, with 16 bases separating them. CDR3 DNA: TGTGCCAGCAGCCGCCGACAGGACCCTAATCAGCCCCAGCATTTT. Translated: CASSRRQDPNQPQHF.

V is TRBV6-5 and J is TRBJ2-3, with no clear D. The CDR3 is 10 amino acids. V gave up 10 bases and J gave up 8 bases, with 10 bases separating them. Per germline, CDR1 MNHEY and CDR2 SVGAGI. This CDR3 reads CATRSGTQYF. CDR3 nucleotides: TGTGCCACCAGGTCAGGTACGCAGTATTTT.

The rearrangement uses TRBV10-3 and TRBJ1-2, with D maybe TRBD1 (5 bases). The V end lost 6 bases, the J end lost 7 bases, and 15 bases lay between the germline ends. Per germline, CDR1 ENHRY and CDR2 SYGVKD. The CDR3 sequence is 13 residues long. The CDR3 sequence: CAIRSGTVTGYTF. DNA of the CDR3: TGTGCCATCAGATCCGGGACTGTTACTGGCTACACCTTC.

V and J are TRBV30 and TRBJ1-6; possible D gene TRBD1, 6 bases. Germline V CDR1 and CDR2: GTSNPN, SVGIG (reference sequence). CDR3 length: 17 residues. V lost 2 bases and J lost 2, with 16 bases in between. The CDR3 region is CAWSRPAGGPYNSPLHF. The CDR3 DNA follows: TGTGCCTGGAGTCGTCCCGCCGGGGGGCCCTATAATTCACCCCTCCACTTT.

The chain uses TRBV7-9 and TRBJ2-7, with D possibly matching TRBD1 (6 bases). Trimming left V 5 bases short and J 2 bases short, with 10 bases between. From germline, CDR1 is SEHNR and CDR2 FQNEAQ (reference sequence). The CDR3 covers 13 residues. CDR3 DNA sequence: TGTGCCAGCAGCGACACAGGGCCCTACGAGCAGTACTTC. Protein: CASSDTGPYEQYF.

This chain uses TRBV6-5 with TRBJ1-5; D remains unclear. The CDR3 contains 13 residues. Trimming pared 5 bases from V and 7 bases from J, leaving 12 bases between. The germline CDR1 and CDR2 sequences are MNHEY and SVGAGI. CDR3 bases: TGTGCCAGCAGTCTACACAGATGGCAGCCCCAGCATTTT. As protein: CASSLHRWQPQHF.